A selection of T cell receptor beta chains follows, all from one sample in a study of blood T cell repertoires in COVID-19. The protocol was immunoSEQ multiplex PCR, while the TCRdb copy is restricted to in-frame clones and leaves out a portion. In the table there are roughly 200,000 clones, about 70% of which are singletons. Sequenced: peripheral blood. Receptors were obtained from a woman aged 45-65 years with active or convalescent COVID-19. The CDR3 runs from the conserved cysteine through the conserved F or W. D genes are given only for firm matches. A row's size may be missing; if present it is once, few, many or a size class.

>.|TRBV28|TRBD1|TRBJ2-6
CASSSGQAGANVLTF
TGTGCCAGCAGTTCGGGACAGGCTGGGGCCAACGTCCTGACTTTC
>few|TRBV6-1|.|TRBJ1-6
CASSEGRDNSPLHF
TGTGCCAGCAGTGAGGGGCGAGATAATTCACCCCTCCACTTT
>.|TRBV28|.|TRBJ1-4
CASKFGGIRGWRNEKLFF
TGTGCCAGCAAGTTTGGGGGGATTAGGGGATGGCGTAATGAAAAACTGTTTTTT
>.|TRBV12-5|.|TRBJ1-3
CASGSRVLSGNTIYF
TGTGCTAGTGGTTCCAGGGTCCTCTCTGGAAACACCATATATTTT
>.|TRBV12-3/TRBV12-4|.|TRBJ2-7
CASRASWEQYF
TGTGCCAGCAGGGCATCCTGGGAGCAGTACTTC
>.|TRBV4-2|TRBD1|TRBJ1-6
CASSQVPRDRAKVSPLHF
TGTGCCAGCAGCCAAGTCCCGCGGGACAGGGCGAAGGTTTCACCCCTCCACTTT
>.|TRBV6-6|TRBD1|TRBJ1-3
CASYRGRGNTIYF
TGTGCCAGTTACAGGGGGCGCGGAAACACCATATATTTT
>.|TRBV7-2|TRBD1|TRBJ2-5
CASSPDRGLQETQYF
TGTGCCAGCAGCCCGGACAGGGGACTCCAAGAGACCCAGTACTTC
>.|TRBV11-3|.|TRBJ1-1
CASSPNSGEAFF
TGTGCCAGCAGCCCAAACAGTGGTGAAGCTTTCTTT
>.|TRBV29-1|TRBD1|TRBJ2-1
CSVQPQDRGVYNEQFF
TGCAGCGTCCAGCCACAGGACAGGGGGGTCTACAATGAGCAGTTCTTC
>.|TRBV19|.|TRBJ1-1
CASSIPGMNTEAFF
TGTGCCAGTAGTATTCCAGGCATGAACACTGAAGCTTTCTTT
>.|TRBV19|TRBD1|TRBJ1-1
CASSGQGMNTEAFF
TGTGCCAGTAGTGGACAGGGAATGAACACTGAAGCTTTCTTT
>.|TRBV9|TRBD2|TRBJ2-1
CASSLLAGGPSAHNEQFF
TGTGCCAGCAGCCTTTTGGCGGGAGGGCCCTCCGCCCACAATGAGCAGTTCTTC
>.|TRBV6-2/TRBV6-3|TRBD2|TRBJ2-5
CASSYTARGLAVPRETQYF
TGTGCCAGCAGTTACACCGCCCGGGGACTAGCGGTCCCAAGAGAGACCCAGTACTTC
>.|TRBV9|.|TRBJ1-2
CASSAQQGTNGYTF
TGTGCCAGCAGCGCCCAACAGGGCACGAATGGCTACACCTTC
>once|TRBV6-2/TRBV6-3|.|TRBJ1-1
CASSFRGNTEAFF
TGTGCCAGCAGTTTCAGGGGGAACACTGAAGCTTTCTTT
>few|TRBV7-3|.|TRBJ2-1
CASSLTSRNNEQFF
TGTGCCAGCAGCTTAACGTCCAGAAACAATGAGCAGTTCTTC
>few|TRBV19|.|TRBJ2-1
CASSIGAGLGEQFF
TGTGCCAGTAGTATTGGCGCGGGATTGGGTGAGCAGTTCTTC
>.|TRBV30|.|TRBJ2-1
CAWRDSSYNEQFF
TGTGCCTGGAGGGACTCCTCCTACAATGAGCAGTTCTTC
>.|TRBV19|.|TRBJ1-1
CASSKQGPNTEAFF
TGTGCCAGTAGTAAACAGGGTCCGAACACTGAAGCTTTCTTT
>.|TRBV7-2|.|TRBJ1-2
CASSLAVGERASGYTF
TGTGCCAGCAGCTTAGCGGTTGGGGAGAGGGCGTCCGGCTACACCTTC
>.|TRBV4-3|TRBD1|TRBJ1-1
CASSYRQGRMNTEAFF
TGCGCCAGCAGCTATCGACAGGGGCGAATGAACACTGAAGCTTTCTTT
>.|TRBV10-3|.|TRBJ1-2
CAISDRQNYGYTF
TGTGCCATCAGTGACAGGCAGAACTATGGCTACACCTTC
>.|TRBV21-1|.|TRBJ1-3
CASSRQGNTIYF
TGTGCCAGCAGCCGACAGGGAAACACCATATATTTT
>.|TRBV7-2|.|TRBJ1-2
CASSLLSGGDGYGYTF
TGTGCCAGCAGCTTATTGTCCGGGGGTGATGGCTATGGCTACACCTTC
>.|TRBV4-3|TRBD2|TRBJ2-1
CASSQTSGALNEQFF
TGCGCCAGCAGCCAGACTAGCGGGGCCCTCAATGAGCAGTTCTTC
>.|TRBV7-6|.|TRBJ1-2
CASSLGSKYGYTF
TGTGCCAGCAGCTTAGGAAGCAAGTATGGCTACACCTTC
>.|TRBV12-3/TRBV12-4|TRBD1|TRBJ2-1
CASSRTGGNEQFF
TGTGCCAGCAGTAGGACAGGGGGCAATGAGCAGTTCTTC
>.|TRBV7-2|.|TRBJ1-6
CASSPNRLRSPLHF
TGTGCCAGCAGCCCTAACAGGCTTCGGTCACCCCTCCACTTT
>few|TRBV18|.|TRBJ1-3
CASSSGRTGNTIYF
TGTGCCAGCTCAAGCGGGAGAACTGGAAACACCATATATTTT
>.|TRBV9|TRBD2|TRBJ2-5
CASSTTSWETQYF
TGTGCCAGCAGCACGACTAGCTGGGAGACCCAGTACTTC
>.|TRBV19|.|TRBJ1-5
CASSPQMSAADQPQHF
TGTGCCAGTAGTCCCCAGATGAGCGCCGCGGATCAGCCCCAGCATTTT
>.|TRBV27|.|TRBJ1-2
CASSPLGQTSGGYTF
TGTGCCAGCAGCCCTCTGGGGCAGACCTCTGGAGGCTACACCTTC
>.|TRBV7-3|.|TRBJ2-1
CASSTAGAGYNEQFF
TGTGCCAGCAGCACCGCAGGGGCTGGCTACAATGAGCAGTTCTTC
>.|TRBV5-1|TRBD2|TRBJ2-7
CASSFGTRASYEQYF
TGCGCCAGCAGCTTCGGGACTAGGGCCTCCTACGAGCAGTACTTC
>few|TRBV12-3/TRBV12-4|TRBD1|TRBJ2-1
CASSFGQENEQFF
TGTGCCAGCAGTTTCGGACAGGAGAATGAGCAGTTCTTC
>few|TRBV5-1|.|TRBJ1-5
CASSLEGGGGNQPQHF
TGCGCCAGCAGCTTGGAGGGAGGGGGGGGCAATCAGCCCCAGCATTTT
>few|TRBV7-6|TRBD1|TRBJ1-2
CASSLAPFRTGSYGYTF
TGTGCCAGCAGCTTAGCGCCATTTAGGACAGGGTCATATGGCTACACCTTC
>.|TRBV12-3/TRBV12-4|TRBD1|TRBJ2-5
CASSLNRGETQYF
TGTGCCAGCAGTTTGAACAGGGGCGAGACCCAGTACTTC
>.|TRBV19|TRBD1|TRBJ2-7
CASSIQGQGRKKDHEQYF
TGTGCCAGTAGTATCCAGGGACAGGGGAGAAAAAAGGACCACGAGCAGTACTTC
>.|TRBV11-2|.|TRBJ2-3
CASSFRGDTQYF
TGTGCCAGCAGCTTCCGGGGGGATACGCAGTATTTT
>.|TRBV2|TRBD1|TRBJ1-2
CASRGQVYGYTF
TGTGCCAGCAGGGGACAGGTCTATGGCTACACCTTC
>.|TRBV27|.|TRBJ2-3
CASSSRVNTDTQYF
TGTGCCAGCAGTTCGCGAGTTAACACAGATACGCAGTATTTT
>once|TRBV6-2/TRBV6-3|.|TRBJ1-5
CASSPDYNQPQHF
TGTGCCAGCAGTCCAGACTATAATCAGCCCCAGCATTTT
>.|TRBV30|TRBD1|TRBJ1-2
CAYIRKGTAYGYTF
TGTGCCTACATCCGAAAAGGGACAGCCTATGGCTACACCTTC
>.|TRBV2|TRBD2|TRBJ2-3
CASSTSARRDTQYF
TGTGCCAGCAGCACTAGCGCCCGGCGGGATACGCAGTATTTT
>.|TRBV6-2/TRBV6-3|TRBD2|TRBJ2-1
CASSPTSYDEQFF
TGTGCCAGCAGTCCGACTAGCTACGATGAGCAGTTCTTC
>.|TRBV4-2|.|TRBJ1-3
CASSQAGSGNTIYF
TGTGCCAGCAGCCAAGCCGGGTCGGGAAACACCATATATTTT
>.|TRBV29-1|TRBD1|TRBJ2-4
CSVGQGISKNIQYF
TGCAGCGTAGGACAGGGGATCTCCAAAAACATTCAGTACTTC